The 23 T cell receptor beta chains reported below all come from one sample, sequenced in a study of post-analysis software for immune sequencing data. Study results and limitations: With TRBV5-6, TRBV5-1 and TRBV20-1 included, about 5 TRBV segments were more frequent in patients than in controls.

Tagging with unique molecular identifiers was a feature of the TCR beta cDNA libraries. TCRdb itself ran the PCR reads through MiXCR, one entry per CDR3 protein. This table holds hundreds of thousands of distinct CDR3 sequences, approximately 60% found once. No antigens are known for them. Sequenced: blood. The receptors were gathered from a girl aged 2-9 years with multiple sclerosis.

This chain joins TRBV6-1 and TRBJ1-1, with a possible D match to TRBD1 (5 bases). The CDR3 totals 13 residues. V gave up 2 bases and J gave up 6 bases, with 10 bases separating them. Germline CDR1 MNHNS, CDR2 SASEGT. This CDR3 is CASSEIRGAEAFF. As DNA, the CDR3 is TGTGCCAGCAGTGAAATCCGGGGCGCTGAAGCTTTCTTT.

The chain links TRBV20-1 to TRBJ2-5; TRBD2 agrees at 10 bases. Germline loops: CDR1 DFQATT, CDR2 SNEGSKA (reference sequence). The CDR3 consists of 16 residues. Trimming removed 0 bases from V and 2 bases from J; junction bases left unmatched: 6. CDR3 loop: CSARDLAGGLQETQYF. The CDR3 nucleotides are TGCAGTGCTAGAGATTTAGCGGGGGGCCTTCAAGAGACCCAGTACTTC.

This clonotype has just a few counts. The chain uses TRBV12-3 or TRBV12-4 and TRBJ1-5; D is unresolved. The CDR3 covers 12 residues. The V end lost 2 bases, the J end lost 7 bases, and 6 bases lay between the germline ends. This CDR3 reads CASSLRSQPQHF. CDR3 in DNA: TGTGCCAGCAGTTTACGGAGCCAGCCCCAGCATTTT.

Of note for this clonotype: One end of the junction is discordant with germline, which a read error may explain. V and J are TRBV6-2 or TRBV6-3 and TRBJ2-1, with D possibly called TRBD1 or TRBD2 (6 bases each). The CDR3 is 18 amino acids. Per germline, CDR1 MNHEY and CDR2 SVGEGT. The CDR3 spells CVSSYPQGLPISHNEQFF. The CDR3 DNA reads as TGTGTCAGCAGTTACCCACAGGGACTTCCAATATCCCACAATGAGCAGTTCTTC.

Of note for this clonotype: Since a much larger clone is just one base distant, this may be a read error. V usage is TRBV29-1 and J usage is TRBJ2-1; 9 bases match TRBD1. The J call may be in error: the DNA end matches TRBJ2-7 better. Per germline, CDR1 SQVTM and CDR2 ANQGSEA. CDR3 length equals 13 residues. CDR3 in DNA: TGCAGCGTCCGACAGGGGGGGGACAATGAGCAGTACTTC. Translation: CSVRQGGDNEQYF.

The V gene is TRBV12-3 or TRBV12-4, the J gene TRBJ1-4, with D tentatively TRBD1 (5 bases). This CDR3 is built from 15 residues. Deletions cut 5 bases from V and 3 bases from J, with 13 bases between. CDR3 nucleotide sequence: TGTGCCAGCAGTCCCTCAGGGAGGTCTAATGAAAAACTGTTTTTT. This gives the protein CASSPSGRSNEKLFF.

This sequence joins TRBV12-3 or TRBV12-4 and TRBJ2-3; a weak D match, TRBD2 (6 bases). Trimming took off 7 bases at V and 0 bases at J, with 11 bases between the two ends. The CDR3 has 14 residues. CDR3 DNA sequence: TGTGCCAGCAAACTAGCAGAGAGCACAGATACGCAGTATTTT. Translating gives CASKLAESTDTQYF.

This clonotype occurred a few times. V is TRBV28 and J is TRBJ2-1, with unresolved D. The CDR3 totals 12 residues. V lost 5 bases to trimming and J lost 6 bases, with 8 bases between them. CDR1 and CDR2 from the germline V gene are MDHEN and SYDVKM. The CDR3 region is CASSGRFNEQFF. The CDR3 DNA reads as TGTGCCAGCAGTGGGCGGTTCAATGAGCAGTTCTTC.

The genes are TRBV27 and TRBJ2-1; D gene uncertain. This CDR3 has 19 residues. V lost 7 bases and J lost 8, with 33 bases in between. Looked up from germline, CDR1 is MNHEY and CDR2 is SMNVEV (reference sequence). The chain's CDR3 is CASTKRIFMGIGLEDEQFF. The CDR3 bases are TGTGCCAGCACCAAAAGGATTTTTATGGGGATTGGTCTTGAAGATGAGCAGTTCTTC.

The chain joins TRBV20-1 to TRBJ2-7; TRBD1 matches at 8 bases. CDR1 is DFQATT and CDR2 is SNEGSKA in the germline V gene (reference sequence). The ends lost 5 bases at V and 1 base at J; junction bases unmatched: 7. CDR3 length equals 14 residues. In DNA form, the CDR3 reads TGCAGTGCTGTTAGACAGGGGCGGTCCTACGAGCAGTACTTC. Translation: CSAVRQGRSYEQYF.

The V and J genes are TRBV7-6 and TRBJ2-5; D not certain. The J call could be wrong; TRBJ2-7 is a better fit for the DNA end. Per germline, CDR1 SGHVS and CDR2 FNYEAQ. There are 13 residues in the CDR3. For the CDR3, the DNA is TGTGCCAGCAGCCCTAGTCGGCCCCACGAGCAGTACTTC. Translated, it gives CASSPSRPHEQYF.

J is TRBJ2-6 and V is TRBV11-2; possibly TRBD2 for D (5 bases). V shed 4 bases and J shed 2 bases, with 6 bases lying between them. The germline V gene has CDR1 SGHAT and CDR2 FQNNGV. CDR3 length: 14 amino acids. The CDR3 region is CASSWRTGANVLTF. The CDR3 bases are TGTGCCAGCAGCTGGAGGACTGGGGCCAACGTCCTGACTTTC.

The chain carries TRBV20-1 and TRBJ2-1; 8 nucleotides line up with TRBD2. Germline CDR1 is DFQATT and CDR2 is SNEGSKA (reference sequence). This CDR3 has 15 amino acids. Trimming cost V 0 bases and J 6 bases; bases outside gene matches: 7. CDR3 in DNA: TGCAGTGCTAGAGATTTTCGGGAGGGCCGCAATGAGCAGTTCTTC. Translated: CSARDFREGRNEQFF.

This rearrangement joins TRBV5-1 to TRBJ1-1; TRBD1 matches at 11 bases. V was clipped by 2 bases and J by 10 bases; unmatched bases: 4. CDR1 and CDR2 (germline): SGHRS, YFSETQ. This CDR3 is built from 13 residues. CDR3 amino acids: CASSFGQGASAFF. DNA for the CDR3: TGCGCCAGCAGCTTCGGACAGGGGGCATCAGCTTTCTTT.

The CDR3, as DNA: TGCAGCGCCCGGACGGCCGGGAACACTGAAGCTTTCTTT. Protein sequence: CSARTAGNTEAFF. The rearrangement links TRBV29-1 to TRBJ1-1; D unresolved. Germline V gene sequence: CDR1 SQVTM, CDR2 ANQGSEA. V gave up 7 bases and J gave up 1 base, with 13 bases separating them. The CDR3 extends over 13 amino acids.

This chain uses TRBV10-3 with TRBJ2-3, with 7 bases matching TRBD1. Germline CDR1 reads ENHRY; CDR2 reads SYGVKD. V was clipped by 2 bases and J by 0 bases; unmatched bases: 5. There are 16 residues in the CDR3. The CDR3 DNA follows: TGTGCCATCAGTGAGCCGGGACAGTCAAGCACAGATACGCAGTATTTT. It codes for CAISEPGQSSTDTQYF.

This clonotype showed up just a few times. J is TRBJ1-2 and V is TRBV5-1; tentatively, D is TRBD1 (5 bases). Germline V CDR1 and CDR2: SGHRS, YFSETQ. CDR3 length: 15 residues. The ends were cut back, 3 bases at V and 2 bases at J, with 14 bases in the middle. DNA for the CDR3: TGCGCCAGCAGCTACGGGGGGACCGACAACTATGGCTACACCTTC. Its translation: CASSYGGTDNYGYTF.

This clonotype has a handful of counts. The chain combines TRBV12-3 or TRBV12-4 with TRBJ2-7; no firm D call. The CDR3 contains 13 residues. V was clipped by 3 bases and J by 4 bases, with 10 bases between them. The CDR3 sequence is CASSFFPGYEQYF. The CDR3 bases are TGTGCCAGCAGTTTTTTCCCGGGTTACGAGCAGTACTTC.

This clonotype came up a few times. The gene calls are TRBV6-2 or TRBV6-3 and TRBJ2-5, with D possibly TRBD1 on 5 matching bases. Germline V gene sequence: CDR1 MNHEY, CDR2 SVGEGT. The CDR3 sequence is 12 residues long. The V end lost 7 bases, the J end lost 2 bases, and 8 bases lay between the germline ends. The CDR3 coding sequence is TGTGCCAGCAAGAAGGGGCAAGAGACCCAGTACTTC. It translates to CASKKGQETQYF.

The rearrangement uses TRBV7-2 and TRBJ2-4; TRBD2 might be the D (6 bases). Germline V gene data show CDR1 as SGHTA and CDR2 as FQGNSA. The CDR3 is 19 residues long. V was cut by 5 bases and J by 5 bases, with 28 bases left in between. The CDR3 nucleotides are TGTGCCAGCAGCCCCAGGCAGCGGGCTAACAAACACCGGGAAAACATTCAGTACTTC. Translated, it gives CASSPRQRANKHRENIQYF.

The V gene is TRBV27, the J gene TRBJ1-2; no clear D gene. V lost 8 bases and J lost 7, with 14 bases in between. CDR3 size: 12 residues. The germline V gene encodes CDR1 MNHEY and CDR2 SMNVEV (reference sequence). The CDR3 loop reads CASRRQGSGYTF. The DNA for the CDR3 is TGTGCCAGCCGAAGGCAAGGGTCTGGCTACACCTTC.

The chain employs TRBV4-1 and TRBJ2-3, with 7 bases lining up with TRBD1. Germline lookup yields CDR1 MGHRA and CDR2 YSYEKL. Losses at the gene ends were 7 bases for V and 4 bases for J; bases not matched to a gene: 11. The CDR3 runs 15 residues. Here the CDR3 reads CASTPGGGWADTQYF. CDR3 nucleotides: TGCGCCAGCACCCCAGGGGGTGGATGGGCAGATACGCAGTATTTT.

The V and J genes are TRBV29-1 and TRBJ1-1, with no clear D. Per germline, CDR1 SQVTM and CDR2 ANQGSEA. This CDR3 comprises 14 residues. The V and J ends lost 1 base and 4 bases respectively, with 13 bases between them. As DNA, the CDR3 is TGCAGCGTTGAAGGACGTTTGGGGAGCACTGAAGCTTTCTTT. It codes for CSVEGRLGSTEAFF. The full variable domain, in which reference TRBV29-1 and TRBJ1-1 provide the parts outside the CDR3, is SAVISQKPSRDICQRGTSLTIQCQVDSQVTMMFWYRQQPGQSLTLIATANQGSEATYESGFVIDKFPISRPNLTFSTLTVSNMSPEDSSIYLCSVEGRLGSTEAFFGQGTRLTVV.